The 3 T cell receptor beta chains below come from one sample, sequenced in a study of response to subunit inactivated influenza vaccine. TCRdb re-called the RT-PCR reads with MiXCR, one entry per CDR3 protein. The table records around 490,000 distinct CDR3 sequences, under 9% of them present only once. The sequencing used PBMCs from blood, collected around 2 years after vaccination. These receptors all stem from a man aged 50 to 69 who received an inactivated influenza vaccine.

This clonotype occurred a few times. This sequence joins TRBV20-1 and TRBJ1-2; D is undetermined. The CDR3 runs to 13 residues. Germline V lookup: CDR1 DFQATT, CDR2 SNEGSKA (reference sequence). The germline V and J ends were trimmed by 1 base and 3 bases, with 9 bases remaining between them. The CDR3 region has the DNA TGCAGTGCTAGAGGAGGCAGCCACTATGGCTACACCTTC. Its translation is CSARGGSHYGYTF.

This clonotype showed up just a few times. This chain links TRBV28 with TRBJ2-5; D might be TRBD2 (7 bases). The V end lost 1 base, the J end lost 4 bases, and 10 bases lay between the germline ends. Germline V gene lookup returns CDR1 MDHEN and CDR2 SYDVKM. This CDR3 contains 14 residues. CDR3 in amino acids: CASSLLRGGETQYF. The DNA for the CDR3 is TGTGCCAGCAGTTTATTAAGGGGGGGAGAGACCCAGTACTTC.

The table lists this clonotype with many counts. V is TRBV12-3 or TRBV12-4 and J is TRBJ2-1; D not resolved. Trimming stripped 7 bases from V and 0 bases from J, with 10 bases between. The CDR3 totals 14 residues. The CDR3 DNA reads TGTGCCAGCATGGTTTTTGGCTCCTACAATGAGCAGTTCTTC. Protein sequence: CASMVFGSYNEQFF.